The clone carrying this T cell receptor (beta chain) was seen only a few times. The CDR3 spans 15 residues. Germline values: CDR1 SGHDT, CDR2 YYEEEE. Trimming cost V 4 bases and J 5 bases; bases outside gene matches: 8. Generated by immunoSEQ multiplex PCR, the TCRdb table keeps only in-frame clones and is missing some. The sample consists of 250,000 or so clones, under 85% of them appearing once. The sample is drawn from a study of blood T cell repertoires in COVID-19. Study background: From T cells, B-cell-depleted T cells, or PBMCs came the material, which was cDNA or gDNA.

The receptor comes from a man between 60 and 70 years old who had recovered from COVID-19. The sequenced sample was PBMCs or T cells enriched from blood (not recorded which). V is TRBV5-6 and J is TRBJ1-2; TRBD1 aligns across 10 bases. CDR3 DNA sequence: TGTGCCAGCAGCGGTCTGGACAGGGGGGCGTATGGCTACACCTTC. Encoded protein: CASSGLDRGAYGYTF.